This TCR beta chain was obtained from a study of T cell repertoires in cytomegalovirus infection. This clonotype has only a few counts. Its specificity is unknown. V lost 2 bases and J lost 7; bases outside the gene matches: 5. Per the germline V gene, CDR1 is LNHNV and CDR2 is YYDKDF (reference sequence). The CDR3 extends over 15 amino acids. TCRdb analysed the reads with MiXCR anew, one entry per CDR3 protein. The sample carries about 63,000 distinct CDR3 sequences, 20% to 25% recorded once. General observations from the study: Across the ex vivo response, the dominant clonotypes were HLA-C-restricted CMV-specific TCR beta clonotypes. CMV carriers having the relevant HLA were flagged by cumulative public TCR beta family frequency.

The chain carries TRBV15 and TRBJ2-1, with 10 bases lining up with TRBD2. The clonotype originates from a human donor in good health (CMV status not recorded). Some clones in this sample may be carry-over from other donors' samples. The source material was CD8+ T cells from cultured PBMCs, sampled from culture after CMV antigen stimulation. CDR3 in amino acids: CATSRNGLAANEQFF. The DNA for the CDR3 is TGTGCCACCAGCAGAAACGGACTAGCGGCAAATGAGCAGTTCTTC.